The source of this T cell receptor (beta chain) is a study of T cells in localized non-small cell lung cancer. Study-level points and caveats: Of the tissues analyzed, uninvolved adjacent lung showed maximal T cell clonality, greater than tumor. Adjacent lung tissue had a median approximately 57 of the top 100 clones found in the tumor.

This clone was counted only a few times. Its specificity is not known. The table came from immunoSEQ multiplex PCR; TCRdb's copy has only in-frame clones and leaves some out. The sample has 1,000 to 1,500 clones; roughly 32% are singletons. The TCR was taken from a male donor at least 60 years old with stage I squamous cell lung carcinoma. Sequenced material: normal lung tissue next to the tumor, taken before any cancer treatment.

In DNA form, the CDR3 reads TGTGCCAGCAGCTCCGGGACAGGGGGTTTGTATGGCTACACCTTC. Translation gives CASSSGTGGLYGYTF. The rearrangement links TRBV11-3 to TRBJ1-2, with 11 positions matching TRBD1. V dropped 4 bases and J dropped 5; count of bases not matched to a gene: 6. Germline CDR1 and CDR2: SGHNT and YENEEA. CDR3 size: 15 residues.